This record concerns one T cell receptor beta chain sequence. It has no known antigen specificity. Base qualities are not recorded, but no much larger clone differs from it by a single base. Trimming accounts for 7 bases at V and 10 bases at J, while the number of junction bases matched to no gene is 11. From its cysteine to its phenylalanine, the CDR3 spans 13 amino acids. Only the CDR3 DNA stays, 39 bases, in frame from base 1. From the germline V gene (reference sequence), CDR1 is LNHDA and CDR2 is SQIVND. The data originate from a study of T cell repertoires in aging, cancer and after chemotherapy (dated by TCRdb to about 2019). In the study overall: Donors spanned six age groups from 30 or younger to 70 or older, with at least three individuals per group. Control TCR repertoires from healthy donors were recorded over several months to years, and clear clonal overlap was observed across re-sampling. The full dataset contained several million TCR reads. Peripheral blood TCR beta repertoires from healthy donors and cancer patients were profiled to examine immunoaging and T cell reconstitution after chemotherapy. A cohort of roughly 220 cancer patients (roughly 90 with hematological and around 130 with solid cancers) was assembled, and about 95 healthy donors were included as a reference group. General study outcomes and caveats: In both cancer cohorts, the median generation probability rose over the chemotherapy interval, which suggests that the repertoire was reconstituted through rebound thymic output. According to the authors, the repertoire data do not permit conclusions about immunological memory after chemotherapy. Compared with age-matched healthy donors, untreated patients with hematological or solid cancers had significantly lower TCR diversity and higher clonality in blood. In healthy donors, the decline in TCR diversity with age was mainly explained by loss of richness, whereas in cancer patients loss of evenness was also found to contribute.

Instead of sorted cells or RNA, genomic DNA extracted from peripheral blood served as the source for amplifying TCR beta rearrangements. Multiplex touch-down PCR with a mixed TRB-A/B primer pool was used to amplify rearranged TRB sequences covering the V, D and J segments. Illumina adapters and sample indices were attached to the amplicons through two consecutive PCR reactions run with Phusion HS II polymerase. After gel purification with the NucleoSpin Gel and PCR Clean-up kit, the amplicons were checked using Qubit and an Agilent 2100 Bioanalyzer. Libraries were sequenced on an Illumina MiSeq using 600-cycle, single-indexed, paired-end runs. Per the authors' processing: TRB sequences were processed with MiXCR versions 2.12 and 3.0.5. Each unique CDR3 nucleotide sequence was treated as one clone, and only productive sequences with two or more reads were kept. The repertoire metrics were Shannon diversity, evenness, clonality (calculated as one minus evenness), and diversity profiles parameterized by alpha from 0 to 5. The IGoR algorithm was used to calculate generation probabilities of clones in the paired pre- and post-chemotherapy samples. Starting from the raw public reads, TCRdb applied fastp trimming at Q25, assembled clones with MiXCR and retained in-frame beta chains. Each CDR3 protein gets just one entry, which takes the most common genes and DNA from the rows behind it. Here the V and J calls rest on TCRdb's processing, not on the authors' analysis. The sample table shows fewer than 11,000 distinct CDR3 sequences, and under 50% are seen once. The leading ten clones occupy about 8.2% of the sample.

The clonotype comes from a human donor in good health. The rearrangement combines TRBV19 with TRBJ1-2; 8 middle bases align to TRBD1. What was sequenced was blood. CDR3 sequence: CASNPETGVDYTF. The DNA sequence is TGTGCCAGTAACCCGGAGACAGGGGTTGACTACACCTTC.